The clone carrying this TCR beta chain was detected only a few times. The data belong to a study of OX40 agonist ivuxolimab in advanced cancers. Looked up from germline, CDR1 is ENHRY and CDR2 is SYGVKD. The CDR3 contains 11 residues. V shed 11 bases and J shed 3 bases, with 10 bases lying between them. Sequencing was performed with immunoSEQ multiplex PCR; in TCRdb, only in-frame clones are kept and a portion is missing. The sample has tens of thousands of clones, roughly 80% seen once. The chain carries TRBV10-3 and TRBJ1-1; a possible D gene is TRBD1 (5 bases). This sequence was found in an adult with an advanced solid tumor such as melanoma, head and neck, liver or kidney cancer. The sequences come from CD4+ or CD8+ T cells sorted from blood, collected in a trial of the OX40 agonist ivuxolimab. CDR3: CAASGYTEAFF. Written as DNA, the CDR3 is TGTGCCGCTTCAGGGTACACTGAAGCTTTCTTT.